This is a list of T cell receptor beta chains from one sample in a study of blood T cell repertoires in COVID-19. Sequencing was performed with immunoSEQ multiplex PCR; in TCRdb, only in-frame clones are kept and a portion is missing. The table has 35,000 to 45,000 clones, around 90% seen once. Sequencing input: peripheral blood. These receptors originate from a man aged 60 to 75 with acute or convalescent COVID-19. Each CDR3 is given with its conserved first and last residue. The order of the fields is clone size, J gene, D gene, V gene, CDR3 protein, CDR3 DNA. A D gene is named only where the DNA matches it firmly. Rows may omit the clone size; those that give it use once, few, many or a size class.

abundance: -; j_gene: TRBJ1-6; d_gene: -; v_gene: TRBV6-2/TRBV6-3; CDR3aa: CASSYGGINSPLHF; CDR3nt: TGTGCCAGCAGTTACGGGGGGATTAATTCACCCCTCCACTTT
abundance: -; j_gene: TRBJ2-3; d_gene: TRBD2; v_gene: TRBV29-1; CDR3aa: CSVQNAGGFPTSTDTQYF; CDR3nt: TGCAGCGTCCAGAATGCGGGGGGTTTCCCGACTAGCACAGATACGCAGTATTTT
abundance: -; j_gene: TRBJ2-5; d_gene: -; v_gene: TRBV7-6; CDR3aa: CASSPGKEGTQYF; CDR3nt: TGTGCCAGCAGCCCCGGGAAAGAAGGGACCCAGTACTTC
abundance: -; j_gene: TRBJ1-5; d_gene: -; v_gene: TRBV7-2; CDR3aa: CASSLDREAGPQHF; CDR3nt: TGTGCCAGCAGCTTAGACCGGGAAGCGGGGCCCCAGCATTTT
abundance: -; j_gene: TRBJ1-2; d_gene: -; v_gene: TRBV6-1; CDR3aa: CASSEAKVWGLYGYTF; CDR3nt: TGTGCCAGCAGTGAAGCGAAAGTTTGGGGGCTCTATGGCTACACCTTC
abundance: -; j_gene: TRBJ2-5; d_gene: -; v_gene: TRBV21-1; CDR3aa: CASSKSGAGKETQYF; CDR3nt: TGTGCCAGCAGCAAAAGTGGAGCGGGGAAAGAGACCCAGTACTTC
abundance: -; j_gene: TRBJ2-5; d_gene: -; v_gene: TRBV6-1; CDR3aa: CASSESTTGETQYF; CDR3nt: TGTGCCAGCAGTGAATCGACAACTGGGGAGACCCAGTACTTC
abundance: -; j_gene: TRBJ2-4; d_gene: TRBD1; v_gene: TRBV10-3; CDR3aa: CATSVGTAKNIQYF; CDR3nt: TGTGCCACCTCAGTAGGGACAGCTAAAAACATTCAGTACTTC
abundance: -; j_gene: TRBJ2-3; d_gene: TRBD1; v_gene: TRBV10-3; CDR3aa: CAISAGQGARYTQYF; CDR3nt: TGTGCCATCAGTGCAGGACAGGGGGCGCGTTATACGCAGTATTTT
abundance: -; j_gene: TRBJ2-5; d_gene: -; v_gene: TRBV29-1; CDR3aa: CSVGQVQETQYF; CDR3nt: TGCAGCGTTGGACAGGTCCAAGAGACCCAGTACTTC
abundance: -; j_gene: TRBJ2-1; d_gene: TRBD2; v_gene: TRBV2; CDR3aa: CASSEKVAGYNEQFF; CDR3nt: TGTGCCAGCAGTGAAAAGGTAGCGGGTTACAATGAGCAGTTCTTC
abundance: once; j_gene: TRBJ2-7; d_gene: -; v_gene: TRBV5-1; CDR3aa: CASSLAPMFYEQYF; CDR3nt: TGCGCCAGCAGCTTGGCCCCTATGTTCTACGAGCAGTACTTC
abundance: -; j_gene: TRBJ1-5; d_gene: -; v_gene: TRBV16; CDR3aa: CASSPPAGRQPQHF; CDR3nt: TGTGCCAGCAGTCCCCCGGCTGGCAGGCAGCCCCAGCATTTT
abundance: -; j_gene: TRBJ1-4; d_gene: TRBD1; v_gene: TRBV5-1; CDR3aa: CASSLPGTGNEKLFF; CDR3nt: TGCGCCAGCAGCCTCCCCGGGACAGGGAATGAAAAACTGTTTTTT
abundance: -; j_gene: TRBJ2-1; d_gene: TRBD2; v_gene: TRBV9; CDR3aa: CASSDGLAGGRYNEQFF; CDR3nt: TGTGCCAGCAGCGATGGACTAGCGGGAGGACGCTACAATGAGCAGTTCTTC
abundance: -; j_gene: TRBJ2-1; d_gene: -; v_gene: TRBV15; CDR3aa: CATSRGEERFSYNEQFF; CDR3nt: TGTGCCACCAGCAGGGGAGAAGAGCGGTTCTCCTACAATGAGCAGTTCTTC
abundance: -; j_gene: TRBJ1-5; d_gene: TRBD1; v_gene: TRBV27; CDR3aa: CASSPPGTGGQPQHF; CDR3nt: TGTGCCAGCAGTCCACCCGGGACAGGAGGGCAGCCCCAGCATTTT